Presented here are 9 T cell receptor beta chains from one specimen sequenced in a study of technical replicates of blood from several donors. Repertoires were generated with immunoSEQ multiplex PCR, while TCRdb's copy carries only in-frame clones and drops some. The sample lists 75,000 to 100,000 clones; less than 95% were seen once. Sequencing was carried out using T cells isolated from PBMCs. The receptors stem from a human donor in good health.

The chain combines TRBV7-9 with TRBJ2-2; 10 bases fit TRBD1. Unmatched junction bases numbered 7, after V lost 1 base and J lost 5 bases. The CDR3 is made up of 17 amino acids. CDR1 is SEHNR, CDR2 FQNEAQ, per germline (reference sequence). The CDR3 DNA follows: TGTGCCAGCAGCTTAGAAGCCACGGGACAGGGGACCGGGGAGCTGTTTTTT. Translated, it gives CASSLEATGQGTGELFF.

The chain combines TRBV5-4 with TRBJ2-5, with 8 bases fitting TRBD1. CDR1 SGHNT and CDR2 YYREEE come from the germline V gene (reference sequence). This CDR3 has 12 amino acids. J lost 4 bases, V lost 6 bases, and 2 bases had no gene match. CDR3 protein: CASTGQGETQYF. The CDR3 nucleotides read TGTGCCAGCACCGGACAGGGAGAGACCCAGTACTTC.

This chain joins TRBV6-1 and TRBJ1-1; 7 positions match TRBD1. V shed 5 bases and J 0 bases; nucleotides not matched to a gene: 6. The CDR3 spans 15 residues. Germline V CDR1 and CDR2: MNHNS, SASEGT. In nucleotides, the CDR3 is TGTGCCAGCAGTACCGACAGGGCCATGAACACTGAAGCTTTCTTT. This encodes CASSTDRAMNTEAFF.

The chain uses TRBV2 and TRBJ2-7; D might be TRBD1 (6 bases). In germline, CDR1 is SNHLY, CDR2 FYNNEI. The CDR3 length is 15 residues. The germline V and J ends were trimmed by 4 bases and 2 bases, with 15 bases remaining between them. The CDR3 region is CASSVGTGSTYEQYF. The DNA of the CDR3 is TGTGCCAGCAGTGTAGGAACAGGGTCGACCTACGAGCAGTACTTC. The full variable domain, with the rest looked up from reference TRBV2 and TRBJ2-7, is EPEVTQTPSHQVTQMGQEVILRCVPISNHLYFYWYRQILGQKVEFLVSFYNNEISEKSEIFDDQFSVERPDGSNFTLKIRSTKLEDSAMYFCASSVGTGSTYEQYFGPGTRLTVT.

The chain links TRBV5-4 to TRBJ1-4; 7 bases map to TRBD1. CDR3 length equals 17 residues. Germline loops: CDR1 SGHNT, CDR2 YYREEE (reference sequence). With 3 bases clipped from V and 0 bases from J, the junction kept 8 bases outside the gene matches. In nucleotides, the CDR3 is TGTGCCAGCAGCTCAGGGGGAGGCCTAGCAACTAATGAAAAACTGTTTTTT. Amino acids: CASSSGGGLATNEKLFF.

V gene TRBV6-1 combines with J gene TRBJ2-3; tentative D call: TRBD1 (6 bases). Germline V gene data show CDR1 as MNHNS and CDR2 as SASEGT. Between the trimmed V and J ends, which lost 3 bases and 5 bases, there was a span of 12 bases. The CDR3 has 14 residues. The DNA of the CDR3 is TGTGCCAGCAGTGAGCACAGGGAGTTAGATACGCAGTATTTT. Encoded protein: CASSEHRELDTQYF.

The chain couples TRBV18 to TRBJ1-2, with D unclear. Germline V CDR1 and CDR2: KGHSH, LQKENI. The CDR3 runs 16 residues. V shed 1 base and J shed 4 bases, with 16 bases lying between them. Here the CDR3 DNA reads TGTGCCAGCTCACCACAGTTCCAACCTTCTATCTATGGCTACACCTTC. This translates into CASSPQFQPSIYGYTF.

V is TRBV25-1 and J is TRBJ1-1, with 9 nucleotides matching TRBD1. There are 16 residues in the CDR3. V lost 4 bases to trimming and J lost 0 bases; unmatched junction nucleotides: 6. Germline CDR1 reads MGHDK; CDR2 reads SYGVNS. As DNA, the CDR3 is TGTGCCAGCAGTGGAAACAGGGGGCGTCTGAACACTGAAGCTTTCTTT. It translates to CASSGNRGRLNTEAFF.

The chain combines TRBV9 with TRBJ2-5, with TRBD2 matching over 7 bases. Germline lookup yields CDR1 SGDLS and CDR2 YYNGEE. The CDR3 loop spans 15 amino acids. V shed 0 bases and J 4 bases; nucleotides not matched to a gene: 6. Written as DNA, the CDR3 is TGTGCCAGCAGCGTAGTTCTGGGGGGGGGAGAGACCCAGTACTTC. It codes for CASSVVLGGGETQYF.